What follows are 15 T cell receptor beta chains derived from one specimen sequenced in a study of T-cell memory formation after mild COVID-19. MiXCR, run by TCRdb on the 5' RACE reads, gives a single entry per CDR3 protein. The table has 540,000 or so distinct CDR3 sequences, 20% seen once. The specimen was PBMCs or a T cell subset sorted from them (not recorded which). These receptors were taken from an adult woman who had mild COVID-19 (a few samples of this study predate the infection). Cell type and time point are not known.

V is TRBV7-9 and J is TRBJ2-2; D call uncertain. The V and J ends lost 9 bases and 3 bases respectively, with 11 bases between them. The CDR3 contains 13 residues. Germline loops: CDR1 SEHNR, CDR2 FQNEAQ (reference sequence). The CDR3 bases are TGTGCCAGTTCTTGGACCTACACCGGGGAGCTGTTTTTT. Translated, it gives CASSWTYTGELFF.

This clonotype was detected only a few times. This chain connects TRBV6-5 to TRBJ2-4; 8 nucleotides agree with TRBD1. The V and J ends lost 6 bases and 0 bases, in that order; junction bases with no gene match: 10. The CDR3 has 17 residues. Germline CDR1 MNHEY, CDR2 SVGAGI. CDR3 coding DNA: TGTGCCAGCAGCCTTAGACAGGGGTTGGGAGCCAAAAACATTCAGTACTTC. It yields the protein CASSLRQGLGAKNIQYF.

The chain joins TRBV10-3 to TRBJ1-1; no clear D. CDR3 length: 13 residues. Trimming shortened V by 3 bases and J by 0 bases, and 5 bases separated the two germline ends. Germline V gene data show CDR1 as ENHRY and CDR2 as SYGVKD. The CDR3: CAISEQLNTEAFF. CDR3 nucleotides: TGTGCCATCAGTGAACAGCTGAACACTGAAGCTTTCTTT.

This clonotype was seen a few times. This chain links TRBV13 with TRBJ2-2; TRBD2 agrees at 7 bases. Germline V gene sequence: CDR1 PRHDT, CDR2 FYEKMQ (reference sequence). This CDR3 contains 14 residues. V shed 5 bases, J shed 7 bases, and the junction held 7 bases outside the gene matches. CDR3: CASSTPRTSGELFF. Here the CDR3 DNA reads TGTGCCAGCAGCACCCCCCGGACTAGCGGGGAGCTGTTTTTT.

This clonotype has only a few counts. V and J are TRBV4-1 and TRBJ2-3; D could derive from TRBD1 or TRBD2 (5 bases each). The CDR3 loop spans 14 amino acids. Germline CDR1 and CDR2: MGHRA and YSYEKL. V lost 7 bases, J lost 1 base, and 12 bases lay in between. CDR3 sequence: CASKRLGGTDTQYF. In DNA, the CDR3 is TGCGCCAGCAAGAGGTTGGGGGGCACAGATACGCAGTATTTT.

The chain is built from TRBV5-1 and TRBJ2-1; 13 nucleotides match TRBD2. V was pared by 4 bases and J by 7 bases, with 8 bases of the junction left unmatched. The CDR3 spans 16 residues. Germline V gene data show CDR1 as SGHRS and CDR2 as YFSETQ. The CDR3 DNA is TGCGCCAGCAGCCAGCCGGGACTAGCGGGGAAGAATGAGCAGTTCTTC. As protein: CASSQPGLAGKNEQFF.

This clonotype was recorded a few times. The CDR3 here is CASSEGQGGITGELFF. The CDR3 DNA sequence: TGTGCCAGCAGTGAAGGACAGGGGGGGATCACCGGGGAGCTGTTTTTT. The J gene is TRBJ2-2, the V gene TRBV6-5; TRBD1 agrees at 10 bases. The V gene end was trimmed by 5 bases and the J gene end by 4 bases; junction bases not matched to a gene: 7. Germline-derived CDR1 and CDR2 are MNHEY and SVGAGI. The CDR3 has 16 residues.

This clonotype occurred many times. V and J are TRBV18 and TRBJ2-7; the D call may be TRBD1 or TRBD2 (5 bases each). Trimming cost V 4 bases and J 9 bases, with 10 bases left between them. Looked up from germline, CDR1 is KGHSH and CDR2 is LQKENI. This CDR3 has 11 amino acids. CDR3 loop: CASSQGDGQYF. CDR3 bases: TGTGCCAGCTCACAAGGGGACGGGCAGTACTTC.

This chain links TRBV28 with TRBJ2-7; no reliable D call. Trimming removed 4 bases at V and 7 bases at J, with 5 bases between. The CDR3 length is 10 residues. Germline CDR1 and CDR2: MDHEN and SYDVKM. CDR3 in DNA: TGTGCCAGCAGTTATCGGGAGCAGTACTTC. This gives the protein CASSYREQYF.

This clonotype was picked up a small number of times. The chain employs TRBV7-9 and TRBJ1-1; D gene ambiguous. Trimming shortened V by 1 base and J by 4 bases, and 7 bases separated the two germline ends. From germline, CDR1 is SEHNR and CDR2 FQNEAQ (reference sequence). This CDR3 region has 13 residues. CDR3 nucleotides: TGTGCCAGCAGCTTAGGGTATAGCACTGAAGCTTTCTTT. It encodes CASSLGYSTEAFF.

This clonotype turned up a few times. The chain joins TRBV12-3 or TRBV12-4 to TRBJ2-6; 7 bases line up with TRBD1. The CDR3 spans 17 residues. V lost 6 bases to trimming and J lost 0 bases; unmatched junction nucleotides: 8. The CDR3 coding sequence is TGTGCCAGCAGCCGGGACAGTCAAAGCTCTGGGGCCAACGTCCTGACTTTC. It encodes CASSRDSQSSGANVLTF.

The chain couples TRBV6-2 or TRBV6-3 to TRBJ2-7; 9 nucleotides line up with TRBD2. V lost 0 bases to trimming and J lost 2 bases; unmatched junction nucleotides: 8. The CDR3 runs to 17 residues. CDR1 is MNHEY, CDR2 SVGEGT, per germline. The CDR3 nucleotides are TGTGCCAGCAGTTACTCGACGCGACTAGCGGACACCTACGAGCAGTACTTC. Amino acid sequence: CASSYSTRLADTYEQYF.

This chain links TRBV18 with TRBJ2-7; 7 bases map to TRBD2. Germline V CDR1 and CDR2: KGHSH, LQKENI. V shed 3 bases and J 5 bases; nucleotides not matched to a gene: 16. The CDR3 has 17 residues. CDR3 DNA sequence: TGTGCCAGCTCACCGGAGGAGATGGCGGGAGTCCCCCACGAGCAGTACTTC. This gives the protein CASSPEEMAGVPHEQYF.

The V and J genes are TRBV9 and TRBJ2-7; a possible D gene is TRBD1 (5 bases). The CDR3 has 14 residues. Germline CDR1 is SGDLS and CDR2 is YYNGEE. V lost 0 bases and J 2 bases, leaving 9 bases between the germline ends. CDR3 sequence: CASSVDQGPYEQYF. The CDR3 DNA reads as TGTGCCAGCAGCGTAGATCAGGGCCCCTACGAGCAGTACTTC.

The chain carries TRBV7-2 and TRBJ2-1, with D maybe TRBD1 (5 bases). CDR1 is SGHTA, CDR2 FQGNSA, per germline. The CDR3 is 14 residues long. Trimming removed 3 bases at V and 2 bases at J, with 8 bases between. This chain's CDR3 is CASSFPDTYNEQFF. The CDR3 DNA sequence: TGTGCCAGCAGCTTCCCGGACACCTACAATGAGCAGTTCTTC. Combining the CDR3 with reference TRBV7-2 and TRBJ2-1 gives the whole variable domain GAGVSQSPSNKVTEKGKDVELRCDPISGHTALYWYRQSLGQGLEFLIYFQGNSAPDKSGLPSDRFSAERTGGSVSTLTIQRTQQEDSAVYLCASSFPDTYNEQFFGPGTRLTVL.